The 19 T cell receptor beta chains below all came from one sample that was sequenced in a study of T cells after yellow fever vaccination. Via MiXCR, TCRdb re-called the 5' RACE reads, giving one row per CDR3 protein. The table has 300,000 to 400,000 distinct CDR3 sequences, about 8.7% seen once. This material consisted of PBMCs, taken on the day of the first yellow fever vaccination. These receptor sequences come from a man aged 18 to 29 who received the YFV17D yellow fever vaccine.

This chain uses TRBV7-8 with TRBJ2-1, with D perhaps matching TRBD1 or TRBD2 (6 bases each). CDR1 is SGHVS and CDR2 is FQNEAQ in the germline V gene. The CDR3 contains 15 residues. Trimming pared 7 bases from V and 8 bases from J, leaving 21 bases between. The CDR3 DNA is TGTGCCAGCACCCCACGACGGGGGCGCCTCCATGAGCAGTTCTTC. Translation gives CASTPRRGRLHEQFF.

The chain combines TRBV4-3 with TRBJ1-4; TRBD1 is a possible D gene (5 bases). This CDR3 is 15 amino acids long. CDR1 is LGHNA and CDR2 is YSLEER in the germline V gene. The ends were cut back, 5 bases at V and 7 bases at J, with 17 bases in the middle. This CDR3 reads CASSYWGRPPEKLFF. DNA for the CDR3: TGCGCCAGCAGCTACTGGGGGAGACCTCCTGAAAAACTGTTTTTT.

The V and J genes are TRBV5-4 and TRBJ1-5; possibly TRBD1 for D (5 bases). V was cut by 4 bases and J by 4 bases, with 18 bases left in between. The germline V gene has CDR1 SGHNT and CDR2 YYREEE (reference sequence). The CDR3 spans 16 residues. The chain's CDR3 is CASSPGIPNGNQPQHF. The DNA for the CDR3 is TGTGCCAGCAGCCCAGGGATCCCTAATGGGAATCAGCCCCAGCATTTT.

Here the CDR3 reads CSFSLMAGLAGGPETQYF. The CDR3 nucleotides read TGCAGCTTCTCCCTAATGGCGGGACTAGCGGGGGGCCCCGAGACCCAGTACTTC. The chain uses TRBV29-1 and TRBJ2-5; 15 nucleotides align to TRBD2. The germline CDR1 and CDR2 sequences are SQVTM and ANQGSEA. V was clipped by 8 bases and J by 5 bases; unmatched bases: 18. The CDR3 has 18 amino acids.

This clonotype appeared a few times. This sequence joins TRBV2 and TRBJ2-7, with TRBD2 matching 8 bases. This CDR3 comprises 16 residues. The V gene end was trimmed by 5 bases and the J gene end by 5 bases; junction bases not matched to a gene: 14. CDR1 and CDR2 from the germline V gene are SNHLY and FYNNEI. CDR3 sequence reads: CASSREGGRVSDEQYF. CDR3 bases: TGTGCCAGCAGTCGGGAGGGGGGGCGCGTATCCGACGAGCAGTACTTC.

The rearrangement uses TRBV9 and TRBJ2-3, with 14 bases that match TRBD2. Germline V gene sequence: CDR1 SGDLS, CDR2 YYNGEE. The junction had 4 bases not matched to a gene; V was cut back by 0 bases and J by 4 bases. The length of the CDR3 is 17 residues. Written as DNA, the CDR3 is TGTGCCAGCAGCGTAGGGACTAGCGGGGGGTCACCAGATACGCAGTATTTT. It specifies CASSVGTSGGSPDTQYF.

This clonotype has just a few counts. V and J are TRBV7-2 and TRBJ1-1, with a weak D call TRBD1 (6 bases). Germline lookup yields CDR1 SGHTA and CDR2 FQGNSA. V dropped 5 bases and J dropped 6 bases, with 10 bases sitting between them. There are 12 residues in the CDR3. The CDR3 bases are TGTGCCAGCAGCGGGGCAGGGGCTGAAGCTTTCTTT. Amino acid sequence: CASSGAGAEAFF.

This clonotype was seen a handful of times. The junction departs from germline at one end; a sequencing error may be responsible. The DNA for the CDR3 is TGTGCTAGCAGCTCGGACAGGGGGGACAATGAGCAGTTCTTC. Translating it yields CASSSDRGDNEQFF. The chain uses TRBV7-7 and TRBJ2-1, with 10 bases lining up with TRBD1. CDR1 and CDR2 from the germline V gene are SSHAT and FNYEAQ (reference sequence). The CDR3 length is 14 residues.

This clonotype occurred a few times. This chain uses TRBV20-1 with TRBJ1-3; D gene uncertain. With 1 base removed from V and 3 bases from J, the gap between germline ends came to 1 base. The CDR3 spans 11 residues. From germline, CDR1 is DFQATT and CDR2 SNEGSKA (reference sequence). As DNA, the CDR3 is TGCAGTGCTAGAGGTGGAAACACCATATATTTT. Translated, it gives CSARGGNTIYF.

V and J are TRBV5-6 and TRBJ1-2; no definite D call. The V end lost 4 bases, the J end lost 0 bases, and 7 bases lay between the germline ends. Germline V gene lookup returns CDR1 SGHDT and CDR2 YYEEEE. This CDR3 is 13 amino acids long. Written as DNA, the CDR3 is TGTGCCAGCAGCCTATACGCTAACTATGGCTACACCTTC. It specifies CASSLYANYGYTF.

In its sample, this clonotype was seen many times. This sequence joins TRBV4-2 and TRBJ1-6; D unclear. V gave up 0 bases and J gave up 5 bases, with 11 bases separating them. This CDR3 is 16 amino acids long. Germline CDR1 is LGHNA and CDR2 is YNFKEQ. DNA of the CDR3: TGTGCCAGCAGCCAAGAGAATGGCAGACATAATTCACCCCTCCACTTT. Protein sequence: CASSQENGRHNSPLHF.

V is TRBV10-3 and J is TRBJ1-2; 8 bases line up with TRBD1. This CDR3 is built from 13 residues. Germline assignment: CDR1 ENHRY and CDR2 SYGVKD. J lost 1 base, V lost 8 bases, and 3 bases had no gene match. The CDR3 here is CAIDRGVNYGYTF. Here the CDR3 DNA reads TGTGCCATCGACAGGGGTGTTAACTATGGCTACACCTTC.

This clonotype was found a few times. The J gene is TRBJ2-1, the V gene TRBV9; TRBD2 agrees at 7 bases. V shed 6 bases and J 7 bases; nucleotides not matched to a gene: 7. Per germline, CDR1 SGDLS and CDR2 YYNGEE. The CDR3 has 13 amino acids. CDR3 DNA sequence: TGTGCCAGCACGGGGACGGGGGGAAATGAGCAGTTCTTC. Translated, it gives CASTGTGGNEQFF. Using reference TRBV9 and TRBJ2-1 for the parts outside the CDR3, the full variable domain is DSGVTQTPKHLITATGQRVTLRCSPRSGDLSVYWYQQSLDQGLQFLIQYYNGEERAKGNILERFSAQQFPDLHSELNLSSLELGDSALYFCASTGTGGNEQFFGPGTRLTVL.

In this sample, this clonotype turned up many times. The chain uses TRBV2 and TRBJ2-3; D remains ambiguous. The germline V gene has CDR1 SNHLY and CDR2 FYNNEI. The CDR3 covers 14 residues. The germline V and J ends were trimmed by 0 bases and 2 bases, with 6 bases remaining between them. This chain's CDR3 is CASSEALFTDTQYF. The CDR3 DNA follows: TGTGCCAGCAGTGAAGCGCTTTTCACAGATACGCAGTATTTT.

The table lists this clonotype with a few counts. This chain uses TRBV12-3 or TRBV12-4 with TRBJ2-3; no firm D call. The CDR3 is 14 residues long. The V end lost 3 bases, the J end lost 2 bases, and 9 bases lay between the germline ends. CDR3 sequence (DNA): TGTGCCAGCAGTTTCGAACCTTCCACAGATACGCAGTATTTT. Protein sequence: CASSFEPSTDTQYF.

This clonotype was picked up a small number of times. Here the CDR3 reads CASRLVTGSYEQYF. The CDR3 coding sequence is TGCGCCAGCAGACTCGTGACTGGCTCCTACGAGCAGTACTTC. This sequence joins TRBV5-1 and TRBJ2-7; D ambiguous. The CDR3 length is 14 residues. CDR1 is SGHRS, CDR2 YFSETQ, per germline. Trimming removed 5 bases at V and 0 bases at J, with 12 bases between.

The V call is TRBV3-1, the J call TRBJ2-7; no definite D call. The germline V gene encodes CDR1 LGHDT and CDR2 YNNKEL (reference sequence). Trimming removed 1 base at V and 0 bases at J, with 10 bases between. CDR3 length equals 15 residues. DNA for the CDR3: TGTGCCAGCAGCCAAGGGACCCCTAGCTCCTACGAGCAGTACTTC. Amino acids: CASSQGTPSSYEQYF.

This clonotype was counted only a few times. The chain employs TRBV25-1 and TRBJ2-1; tentative D call: TRBD1 (6 bases). CDR1 and CDR2 from the germline V gene are MGHDK and SYGVNS. V lost 9 bases to trimming and J lost 0 bases, with 18 bases between them. This CDR3 is built from 16 residues. DNA of the CDR3: TGTGCCAGTACCATGGGCCCGGACAGCTCCTACAATGAGCAGTTCTTC. This codes for CASTMGPDSSYNEQFF.

This clonotype was observed a handful of times. The chain couples TRBV7-9 to TRBJ2-3; 8 bases align to TRBD1. V dropped 5 bases and J dropped 2; count of bases not matched to a gene: 6. The CDR3 totals 15 residues. Germline V CDR1 and CDR2: SEHNR, FQNEAQ (reference sequence). For the CDR3, the DNA is TGTGCCAGCAGCCAATGGACAGGGATCACAGATACGCAGTATTTT. Translation: CASSQWTGITDTQYF.